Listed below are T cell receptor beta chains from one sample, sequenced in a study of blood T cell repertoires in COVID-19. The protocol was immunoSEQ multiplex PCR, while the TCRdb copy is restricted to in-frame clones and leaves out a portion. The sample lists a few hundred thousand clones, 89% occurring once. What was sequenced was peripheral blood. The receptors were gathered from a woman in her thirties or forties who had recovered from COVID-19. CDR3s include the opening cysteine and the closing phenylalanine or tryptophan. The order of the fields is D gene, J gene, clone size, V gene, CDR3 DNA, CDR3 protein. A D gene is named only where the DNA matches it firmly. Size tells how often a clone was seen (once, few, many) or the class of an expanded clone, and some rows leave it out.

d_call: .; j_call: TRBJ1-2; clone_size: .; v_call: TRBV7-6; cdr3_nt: TGTGCCAGCAGCTTAGACCTCCCGGGGGGAAAGAACTATGGCTACACCTTC; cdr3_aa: CASSLDLPGGKNYGYTF
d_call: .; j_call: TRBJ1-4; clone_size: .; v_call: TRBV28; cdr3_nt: TGTGCCAGCAGCCAAATGACAGGCGGTAGGGAAAAACTGTTTTTT; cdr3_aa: CASSQMTGGREKLFF
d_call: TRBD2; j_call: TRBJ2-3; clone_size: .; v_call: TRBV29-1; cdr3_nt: TGCAGCGTTGAGGGGCGGGGGACCCCAGATACGCAGTATTTT; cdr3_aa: CSVEGRGTPDTQYF
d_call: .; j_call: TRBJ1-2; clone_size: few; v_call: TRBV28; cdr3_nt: TGTGCCAGCAGGGGAACAGGGCTTCACACCTTC; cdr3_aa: CASRGTGLHTF
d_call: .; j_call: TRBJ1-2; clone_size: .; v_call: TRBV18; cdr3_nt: TGTGCCAGCTCACCAGGGGTCGGGGATGGCTACACCTTC; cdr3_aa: CASSPGVGDGYTF
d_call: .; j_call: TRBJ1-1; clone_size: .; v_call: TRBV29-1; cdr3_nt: TGCATAGGGGTGAACACTGAAGCTTTCTTT; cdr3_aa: CIGVNTEAFF
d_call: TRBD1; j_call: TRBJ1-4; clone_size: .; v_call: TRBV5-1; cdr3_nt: TGCGCCAGCAGCCTGGGACAGGGTAGTGAAAAACTGTTTTTT; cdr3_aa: CASSLGQGSEKLFF
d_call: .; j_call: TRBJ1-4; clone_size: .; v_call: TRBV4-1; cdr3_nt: TGCGCCAGCAGCCAACGCGTGATAAATGAAAAACTGTTTTTT; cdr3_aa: CASSQRVINEKLFF
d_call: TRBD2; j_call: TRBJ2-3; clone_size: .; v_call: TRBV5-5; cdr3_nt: TGTGCCAGCAGCTTGGGAGCGGGAGGGCCGTCAGATACGCAGTATTTT; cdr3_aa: CASSLGAGGPSDTQYF
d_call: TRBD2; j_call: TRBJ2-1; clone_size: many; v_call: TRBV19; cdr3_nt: TGTGCCAGTAGCCCGACGATCGGGGGAGGGTCGGGTGAGCAGTTCTTC; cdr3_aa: CASSPTIGGGSGEQFF
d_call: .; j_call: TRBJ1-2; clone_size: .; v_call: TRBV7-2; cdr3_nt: TGTGCCAGCAGCTTAGGATACAGGAACTCTTATGGCTACACCTTC; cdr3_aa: CASSLGYRNSYGYTF
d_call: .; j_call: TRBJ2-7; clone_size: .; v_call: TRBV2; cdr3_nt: TGTGCCAGCAGTGAATCATCCGGGAGCTACGAGCAGTACTTC; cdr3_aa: CASSESSGSYEQYF
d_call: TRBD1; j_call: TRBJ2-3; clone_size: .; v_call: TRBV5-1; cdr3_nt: TGCGCCAGCAGCCTACAATCCGGGACAGTTGTGGATACGCAGTATTTT; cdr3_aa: CASSLQSGTVVDTQYF
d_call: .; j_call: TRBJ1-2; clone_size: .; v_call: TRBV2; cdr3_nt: TGTGCCAGCAGTGAAGCGGCAGGGAATTTTTATGGCTACACCTTC; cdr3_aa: CASSEAAGNFYGYTF
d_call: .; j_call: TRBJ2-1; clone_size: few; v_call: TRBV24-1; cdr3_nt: TGTGCCACCAGTGTGGGGGCAGGGAGTTTCTACAATGAGCAGTTCTTC; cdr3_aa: CATSVGAGSFYNEQFF
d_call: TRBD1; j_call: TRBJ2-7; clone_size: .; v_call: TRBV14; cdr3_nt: TGTGCCAGCAGCCGGGGACAGGGGGAAACCTACGAGCAGTACTTC; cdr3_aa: CASSRGQGETYEQYF
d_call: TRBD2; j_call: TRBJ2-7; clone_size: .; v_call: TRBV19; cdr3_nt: TGTGCCAGTAAGCGGGGGAACTCCTACGAGCAGTACTTC; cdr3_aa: CASKRGNSYEQYF
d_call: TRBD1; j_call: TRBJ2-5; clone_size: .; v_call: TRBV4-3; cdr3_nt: TGCGCCAGCAGCCATATAGGGGCTGGGACAGCTAAAGAGACCCAGTACTTC; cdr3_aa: CASSHIGAGTAKETQYF
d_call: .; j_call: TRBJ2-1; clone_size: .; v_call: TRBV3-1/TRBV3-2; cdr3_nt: TGTGCCAGCAGCCAAGAGAGCATGTACAATGAGCAGTTCTTC; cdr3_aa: CASSQESMYNEQFF
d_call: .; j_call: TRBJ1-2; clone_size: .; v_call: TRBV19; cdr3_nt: TGTGCCAGTAGTATGGTAGGGGCCCAGGATGGCTACACCTTC; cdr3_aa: CASSMVGAQDGYTF
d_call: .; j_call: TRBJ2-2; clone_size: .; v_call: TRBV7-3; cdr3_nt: TGTGCCAGCAGCTTAAATACGGGGACCGGGGAGCTGTTTTTT; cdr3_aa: CASSLNTGTGELFF
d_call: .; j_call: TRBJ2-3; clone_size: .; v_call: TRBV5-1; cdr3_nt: TGCGCCAGCAGCTGGGTGACATCTCCCCCAGATACGCAGTATTTT; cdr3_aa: CASSWVTSPPDTQYF
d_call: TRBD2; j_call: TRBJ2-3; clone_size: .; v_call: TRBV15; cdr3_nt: TGTGCCACCAGTATAGGGTCCAGCGGGAAAGATACGCAGTATTTT; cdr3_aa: CATSIGSSGKDTQYF
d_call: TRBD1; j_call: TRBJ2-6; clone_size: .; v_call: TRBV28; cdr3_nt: TGTGCCAGCAGCATTACAGGGGCTGGGGCCAACGTCCTGACTTTC; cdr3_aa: CASSITGAGANVLTF
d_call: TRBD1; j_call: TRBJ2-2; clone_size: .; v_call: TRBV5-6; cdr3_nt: TGTGCCAGCAGCTTCCGGGACAGGCCAACCGGGGAGCTGTTTTTT; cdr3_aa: CASSFRDRPTGELFF
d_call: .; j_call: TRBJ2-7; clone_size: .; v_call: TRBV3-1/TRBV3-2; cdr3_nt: TGTGCCAGCAGTCCGACAGGCGGCCGGCGAAGGCAGTACTTC; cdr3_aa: CASSPTGGRRRQYF
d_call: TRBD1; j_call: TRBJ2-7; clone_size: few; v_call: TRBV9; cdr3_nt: TGTGCCAGCAGCAGGGACAGCTCCTACGAGCAGTACTTC; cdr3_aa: CASSRDSSYEQYF